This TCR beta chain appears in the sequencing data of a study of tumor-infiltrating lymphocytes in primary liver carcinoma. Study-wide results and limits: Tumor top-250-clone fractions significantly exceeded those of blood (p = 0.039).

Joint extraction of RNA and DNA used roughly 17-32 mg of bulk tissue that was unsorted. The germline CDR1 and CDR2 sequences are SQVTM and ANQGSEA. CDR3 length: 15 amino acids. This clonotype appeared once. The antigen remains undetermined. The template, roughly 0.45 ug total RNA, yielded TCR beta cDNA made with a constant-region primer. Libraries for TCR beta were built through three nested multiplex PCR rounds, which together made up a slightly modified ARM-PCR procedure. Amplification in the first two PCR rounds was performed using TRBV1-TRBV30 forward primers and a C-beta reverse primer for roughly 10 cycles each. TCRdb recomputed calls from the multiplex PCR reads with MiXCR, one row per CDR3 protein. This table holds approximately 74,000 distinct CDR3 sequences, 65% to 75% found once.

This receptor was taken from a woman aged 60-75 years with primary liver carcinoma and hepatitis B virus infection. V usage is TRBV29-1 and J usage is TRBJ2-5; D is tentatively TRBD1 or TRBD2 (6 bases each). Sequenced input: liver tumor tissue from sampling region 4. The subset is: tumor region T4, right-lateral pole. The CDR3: CGVEGGRGEQETQYF. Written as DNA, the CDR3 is TGCGGTGTTGAAGGGGGGAGAGGGGAACAAGAGACCCAGTACTTC.